This T cell receptor beta chain is from a study of OX40 agonist ivuxolimab in advanced cancers. Study as a whole: With a range of 23 to 79, age averaged roughly 60 years, and roughly 80% were male. Findings and caveats of the study: Not determined was the antigen specificity of the expanded peripheral T cells.

The ends were cut back, 5 bases at V and 7 bases at J, with 11 bases in the middle. Germline V CDR1 and CDR2: SGHTA, FQGNSA. The CDR3 extends over 12 amino acids. Comments on this clone: Its specificity is unknown.

The method was immunoSEQ multiplex PCR; TCRdb's version includes in-frame clones alone and lacks a portion of them. The data contain under 85,000 clones, approximately 93% of them seen just once; the ten biggest clones take up 6.2%. The source of this sequence is an adult with an advanced solid tumor such as melanoma, head and neck, liver or kidney cancer. Sequencing was performed on CD4+ or CD8+ T cells sorted from blood, taken in a trial of the OX40 agonist ivuxolimab. The rearrangement uses TRBV7-2 and TRBJ1-1, with D possibly being TRBD1 (6 bases). CDR3 sequence (DNA): TGTGCCAGCAGCCAAGGGGGGGTTGAAGCTTTCTTT. Translating it yields CASSQGGVEAFF. The complete variable domain, with remaining parts taken from reference TRBV7-2 and TRBJ1-1, reads GAGVSQSPSNKVTEKGKDVELRCDPISGHTALYWYRQSLGQGLEFLIYFQGNSAPDKSGLPSDRFSAERTGGSVSTLTIQRTQQEDSAVYLCASSQGGVEAFFGQGTRLTVV.